This entry lists 10 T cell receptor beta chains sequenced from one sample in a study of blood T cell repertoires in COVID-19 (dated by TCRdb to 2020 to 2022). Libraries were built with the immunoSEQ multiplex PCR assay. In TCRdb, the immuneACCESS table is reduced to in-frame sequences with V and J assigned. These tables do not hold every clone; where another copy was compared, an unresolved V gene accounts for under half, and the others remain unexplained. The sample contains roughly 100,000 clones, around 86% of them found a single time. The ten largest clones add up to roughly 3.5% of the sample. The sample consisted of peripheral blood. These receptors came from a woman in her 70s with acute or convalescent COVID-19.

The chain combines TRBV25-1 with TRBJ1-1; D not resolved. The CDR3 sequence is 14 residues long. Trimming stripped 1 base from V and 4 bases from J, with 10 bases between. Germline V gives CDR1 MGHDK, CDR2 SYGVNS. DNA for the CDR3: TGTGCCAGCAGTGAATCGGGTGATGGCACTGAAGCTTTCTTT. Protein: CASSESGDGTEAFF.

CDR3 bases: TGCGCCAGCAGCCAAGGAGCGGGGGCCTATTACAATGAGCAGTTCTTC. The encoded protein is CASSQGAGAYYNEQFF. This sequence joins TRBV4-1 and TRBJ2-1, with 8 bases fitting TRBD2. V trimming: 1 base; J trimming: 4 bases; junction bases outside the gene matches: 6. This CDR3 contains 16 residues. Germline CDR1 and CDR2: MGHRA and YSYEKL.

The chain couples TRBV18 to TRBJ1-1, with 10 bases matching TRBD1. From germline, CDR1 is KGHSH and CDR2 LQKENI. V lost 11 bases, J lost 3 bases, and 6 bases stayed unmatched. The CDR3 is 13 amino acids. The CDR3 coding sequence is TGTGCCGGACAGGGGGGGTTGCACACTGAAGCTTTCTTT. It specifies CAGQGGLHTEAFF. Full variable domain (missing parts from reference TRBV18 and TRBJ1-1): NAGVMQNPRHLVRRRGQEARLRCSPMKGHSHVYWYRQLPEEGLKFMVYLQKENIIDESGMPKERFSAEFPKEGPSILRIQQVVRGDSAAYFCAGQGGLHTEAFFGQGTRLTVV.

Comment on this clone: Other DNA sequences of this sample code for an identical CDR3. The chain links TRBV6-5 to TRBJ2-1, with 7 bases matching TRBD1. This CDR3 spans 14 amino acids. Germline V lookup: CDR1 MNHEY, CDR2 SVGAGI. J lost 10 bases, V lost 5 bases, and 11 bases had no gene match. CDR3 nucleotide sequence: TGTGCCAGCAGTCCTAGACAGGGTCGATCCGAGCAGTTCTTC. It is translated as CASSPRQGRSEQFF.

The V gene is TRBV5-5, the J gene TRBJ2-7; D gene uncertain. With 3 bases removed from V and 2 bases from J, the gap between germline ends came to 12 bases. Per germline, CDR1 SGHKS and CDR2 YYEKEE (reference sequence). The CDR3 length is 14 residues. CDR3 loop: CASSSVKEAYEQYF. The DNA of the CDR3 is TGTGCCAGCAGCTCGGTGAAAGAGGCCTACGAGCAGTACTTC.

Here the CDR3 DNA reads TGTGCCAGCAGCCAAGTCGCGGGACATACGCAGTATTTT. Its protein product is CASSQVAGHTQYF. The chain couples TRBV3-1 (or the pseudogene TRBV3-2) to TRBJ2-3; a possible D gene is TRBD2 (6 bases). Germline V gene data show CDR1 as LGHDT and CDR2 as YNNKEL (reference sequence). Trimming shortened V by 1 base and J by 7 bases, and 9 bases separated the two germline ends. This CDR3 has 13 residues.

This chain connects TRBV5-6 to TRBJ2-3; 10 bases agree with TRBD1. The CDR3 has 16 residues. Trimming removed 4 bases from V and 3 bases from J; junction bases left unmatched: 8. Germline V gene lookup returns CDR1 SGHDT and CDR2 YYEEEE. In nucleotides, the CDR3 is TGTGCCAGCAGCGCGGCGACAGGGGGCAAAACAGATACGCAGTATTTT. This sequence encodes CASSAATGGKTDTQYF.

The J gene is TRBJ1-1, the V gene TRBV29-1; the match to TRBD1 covers 11 bases. Germline V lookup: CDR1 SQVTM, CDR2 ANQGSEA. The CDR3 contains 14 residues. V dropped 2 bases and J dropped 6; count of bases not matched to a gene: 5. The CDR3: CSVEKGQGGAEAFF. CDR3 DNA: TGCAGCGTTGAAAAGGGACAGGGGGGAGCTGAAGCTTTCTTT.

The CDR3 DNA sequence: TGTGCCAGTAGTGTCTACGTCAACTTTAACACTGAAGCTTTCTTT. Translating it yields CASSVYVNFNTEAFF. V is TRBV19 and J is TRBJ1-1, with D hard to call. From germline, CDR1 is LNHDA and CDR2 SQIVND (reference sequence). This CDR3 region has 15 residues. The V end lost 5 bases, the J end lost 2 bases, and 15 bases lay between the germline ends.

The rearrangement uses TRBV27 and TRBJ1-5; D unclear. The CDR3 loop spans 12 amino acids. V gave up 3 bases and J gave up 3 bases, with 3 bases separating them. The germline V gene has CDR1 MNHEY and CDR2 SMNVEV (reference sequence). CDR3 nucleotides: TGTGCCAGCAGTTTCCTCAATCAGCCCCAGCATTTT. This gives the protein CASSFLNQPQHF.